Listed here is a single T cell receptor beta chain. This clonotype was observed a few times. Its target antigen remains unknown. It has no much larger one-base neighbor in the sample; base qualities were not kept. The sample's treatment or condition label, decoded: in vitro stimulation with specific CMV peptide epitopes to enrich CMV-specific T cells. The reads were generated on an Illumina HiSeq 1500. Using fastp trimming at Q25 and MiXCR clonotype assembly, TCRdb reanalyzed the public sequencing data and kept in-frame beta chains. Merged by CDR3 protein, the rows form single entries marked with the most common genes and DNA. The sample yields about 160,000 distinct CDR3 sequences; about 20% were counted once. The biggest ten clones account for more than 25% of the sample. The data stem from a study of T cell repertoires in cytomegalovirus infection (dated by TCRdb to the late 2010s). General notes on the study: Alongside well-studied HLA-B-restricted epitopes, the peptide stimulations were aimed at recently identified HLA-C-restricted CMV epitopes, whose presentation resists viral immunomodulation. Donor HLA type was relevant to the analysis, as public TCR beta signatures indicated carriage of CMV infection together with the matching HLA type.

Study-wide conclusions, independent of this receptor: The ex vivo response was dominated by HLA-C-restricted CMV-specific TCR beta clonotypes, and the single most frequent clonotype in two of eight donors was supplied by these HLA-C-restricted clonotypes. In both this cohort and an independent cohort of several hundred donors, the cumulative frequency of public TCR beta family members distinguished carriers of CMV infection plus the relevant HLA type.

The V and J ends are trimmed by 0 bases and 3 bases, leaving 10 bases between them. The germline V gene specifies SGDLS as CDR1 and YYNGEE as CDR2. The CDR3 holds 14 amino acids from the cysteine to the phenylalanine. The read is trimmed to its CDR3 DNA, 42 bases read in frame from base 1. This sequence was found in a human donor in good health (CMV status not recorded). Some clones in this sample may be carry-over from other donors' samples. Sequenced material: CD8+ T cells from cultured PBMCs, taken from culture after CMV antigen stimulation. The rearrangement combines TRBV9 with TRBJ2-7; the D gene is perhaps TRBD1, from 6 matching bases. The DNA reads as follows: TGTGCCAGCAGCGTAGGGGACATCATCTACGAGCAGTACTTC. This yields the protein CASSVGDIIYEQYF.